These T cell receptor beta chains were read from a single sample in a study of identical twins. In TCRdb, the 5' RACE reads were re-called with MiXCR into one record per CDR3 protein. The repertoire holds roughly 700,000 distinct CDR3 sequences, with under 9% as singletons. These same records also appear under a second study, on yellow fever vaccine responses in identical twins.

Sample: PBMCs. The receptors here all came from a woman between 18 and 29 years old in good health. Each CDR3 is given without its conserved first and last residue. A D gene is named only where the DNA matches it firmly.

v_gene,d_gene,j_gene,len,CDR3aa
TRBV5-1,.,TRBJ2-1,12,ASSFLGAYNEQF
TRBV20-1,.,TRBJ2-1,20,SARKGGSSSATARGPYNEQF
TRBV6-1,TRBD2,TRBJ2-7,13,ASSTAGLGGYEQY
TRBV29-1,TRBD1,TRBJ2-1,13,SVEAQDRVYNEQF
TRBV29-1,.,TRBJ2-2,10,SVDVGTGELF
TRBV20-1,TRBD2,TRBJ2-1,12,SARDGLAGLEQF
TRBV28,TRBD2,TRBJ2-1,13,ASSYGSGRKNEQF
TRBV5-1,TRBD2,TRBJ2-2,15,ASSLEASGANTGELF
TRBV14,TRBD2,TRBJ2-6,14,ASSQGGRGGANVLT
TRBV6-1,TRBD1,TRBJ2-7,13,ASSPKQGGRYEQY
TRBV9,.,TRBJ2-7,14,ASSVGRAVTHGEQY
TRBV6-5,.,TRBJ1-6,11,ASSYSGNSPLH
TRBV20-1,.,TRBJ2-3,12,SAPGSSFTDTQY
TRBV4-2,.,TRBJ2-1,14,ASSQGSEKDYNEQF
TRBV3-1,.,TRBJ1-3,11,ASSQNARGSVY
TRBV5-1,.,TRBJ2-3,14,ASSLALGISTDTQY
TRBV15,TRBD2,TRBJ2-1,14,ATSFMGGRALGEQF
TRBV2,.,TRBJ2-7,11,ASSPIDPDEQY
TRBV25-1,.,TRBJ2-5,12,ASSNWAEQETQY
TRBV20-1,.,TRBJ1-2,10,SAETTGYGYT
TRBV3-1,TRBD2,TRBJ2-5,14,ASSLRTSGNSETQY
TRBV7-2,TRBD1,TRBJ2-7,11,ASSLGDRGEQY
TRBV20-1,.,TRBJ2-7,8,SARRVGQY
TRBV5-1,.,TRBJ1-1,12,ASSLAWGRTEAF
TRBV7-9,TRBD1,TRBJ1-5,12,ASSSGQGWQPQH
TRBV12-3/TRBV12-4,.,TRBJ2-2,13,ASKLGPLNTGELF
TRBV27,.,TRBJ2-5,9,ASRHQETQY
TRBV9,TRBD2,TRBJ2-2,15,ASSVESSGANTGELF
TRBV15,.,TRBJ2-4,13,ATSRDEDDKNIQY
TRBV12-3/TRBV12-4,TRBD2,TRBJ2-1,12,ASSFSGGAVEQF
TRBV19,.,TRBJ2-1,10,ASSIRPLGQF
TRBV7-8,TRBD1,TRBJ1-1,14,ASSLDTGTGTTEAF
TRBV7-9,.,TRBJ2-1,14,ASSLGREYTYNEQF
TRBV29-1,.,TRBJ2-7,15,SVEAGFGGITTYEQY
TRBV6-1,TRBD1,TRBJ2-3,13,ASQVGDRASDTQY
TRBV9,.,TRBJ2-7,13,ASSVGRLGAYEQY
TRBV20-1,TRBD2,TRBJ2-2,13,SAPIAGGSTGELF